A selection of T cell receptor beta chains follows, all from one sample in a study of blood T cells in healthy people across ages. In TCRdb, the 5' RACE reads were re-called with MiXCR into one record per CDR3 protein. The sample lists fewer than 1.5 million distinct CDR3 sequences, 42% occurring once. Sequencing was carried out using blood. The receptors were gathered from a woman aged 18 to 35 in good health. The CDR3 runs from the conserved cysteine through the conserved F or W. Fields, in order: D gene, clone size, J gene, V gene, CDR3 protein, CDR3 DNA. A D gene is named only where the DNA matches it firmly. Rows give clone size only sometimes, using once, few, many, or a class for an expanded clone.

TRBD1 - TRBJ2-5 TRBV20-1 CSPGQGGTETQYF TGCAGTCCGGGACAGGGGGGTACGGAGACCCAGTACTTC
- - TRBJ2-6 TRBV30 CAWVGGSGANVLTF TGTGCCTGGGTCGGCGGGTCTGGGGCCAACGTCCTGACTTTC
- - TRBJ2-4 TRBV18 CASSGSADRKNIQYF TGTGCCAGCTCAGGTTCCGCGGATAGAAAAAACATTCAGTACTTC
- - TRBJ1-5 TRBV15 CATSRDLSGDYSNQPQHF TGTGCCACCAGCAGAGATCTCTCGGGGGACTATAGCAATCAGCCCCAGCATTTT
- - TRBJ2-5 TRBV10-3 CAITADKQETQYF TGTGCCATCACTGCAGACAAGCAAGAGACCCAGTACTTC
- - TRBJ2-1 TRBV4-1 CASSQMTGRDYNEQFF TGCGCCAGCAGCCAAATGACAGGCCGCGATTACAATGAGCAGTTCTTC
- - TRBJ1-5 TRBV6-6 CASSPPGRSYSNQPQHF TGTGCCAGCAGTCCCCCCGGCCGCAGTTATAGCAATCAGCCCCAGCATTTT
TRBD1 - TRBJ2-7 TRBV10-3 CAISVGTGDEQYF TGTGCCATCAGTGTGGGGACAGGGGACGAGCAGTACTTC
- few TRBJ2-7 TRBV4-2 CASSQDLRAGEQYF TGTGCCAGCAGCCAAGATTTAAGGGCTGGCGAGCAGTACTTC
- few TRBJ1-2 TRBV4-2 CASSQDQGRDGYTF TGTGCCAGCAGCCAAGATCAGGGCAGGGATGGCTACACCTTC
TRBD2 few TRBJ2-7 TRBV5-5 CASSWGLAEPLNEQYF TGTGCCAGCAGCTGGGGACTAGCGGAGCCCCTTAATGAGCAGTACTTC
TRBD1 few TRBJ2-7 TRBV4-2 CASSQEQGADEQYF TGTGCCAGCAGCCAAGAACAGGGGGCGGACGAGCAGTACTTC
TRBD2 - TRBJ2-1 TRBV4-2 CASSQEPSGTYNEQFF TGTGCCAGCAGCCAAGAACCTAGCGGGACATACAATGAGCAGTTCTTC
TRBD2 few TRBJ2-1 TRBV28 CASTREGYEQFF TGTGCCAGCACGCGGGAGGGCTATGAGCAGTTCTTC
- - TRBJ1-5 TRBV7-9 CASSLRVGQPQHF TGTGCCAGCAGCTTGAGGGTGGGTCAGCCCCAGCATTTT
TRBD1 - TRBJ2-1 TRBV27 CASSFFGTGGGGEQFF TGTGCCAGCAGTTTCTTCGGGACAGGGGGGGGAGGTGAGCAGTTCTTC
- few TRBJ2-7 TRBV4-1 CASSQDFSGGEQYF TGCGCCAGCAGCCAAGATTTTTCCGGGGGCGAGCAGTACTTC
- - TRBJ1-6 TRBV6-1 CASKVSSYNSPLHF TGTGCCAGCAAAGTCAGCTCCTATAATTCACCCCTCCACTTT
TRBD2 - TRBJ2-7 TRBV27 CASSLADPYNEQYF TGTGCCAGCAGTCTAGCGGACCCCTACAATGAGCAGTACTTC
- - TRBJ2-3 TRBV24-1 CATSDNGRSADTQYF TGTGCCACCAGTGATAATGGACGTTCGGCAGATACGCAGTATTTT